Each of the 5 T cell receptor beta chains below was sequenced from the same sample in a study of beta chain features in type 1 diabetes. Isolated RNA was reverse transcribed in full, so expressed TCRB transcripts were sequenced. TCRdb's copy holds only in-frame clones and misses some; the assay was immunoSEQ multiplex PCR. The sample lists 200,000 to 250,000 clones; roughly 9.6% were seen once. Sequences were obtained from naive CD4+ T cells from blood. The receptors were gathered from a woman younger than 30 in good health.

Only a few counts were recorded for this clone. The V call is TRBV29-1, the J call TRBJ1-1; TRBD1 matches 7 bases. The CDR3 totals 15 residues. CDR1 and CDR2 (germline): SQVTM, ANQGSEA. The junction had 12 bases not matched to a gene; V was cut back by 7 bases and J by 1 base. In DNA, the CDR3 is TGCAGCGCCCAGACAGGGCGAACTTCGAACACTGAAGCTTTCTTT. This codes for CSAQTGRTSNTEAFF.

Here the CDR3 reads CASSFSEANYGYTF. In nucleotides, the CDR3 is TGTGCCAGCAGCTTTTCAGAAGCTAACTATGGCTACACCTTC. This chain joins TRBV7-9 and TRBJ1-2; D remains ambiguous. Germline V gene lookup returns CDR1 SEHNR and CDR2 FQNEAQ (reference sequence). V was cut by 3 bases and J by 0 bases, with 8 bases left in between. The CDR3 has 14 residues.

This chain connects TRBV4-2 to TRBJ2-3, with 13 bases matching TRBD2. CDR1 is LGHNA and CDR2 is YNFKEQ in the germline V gene. The CDR3 extends over 17 amino acids. V was pared by 4 bases and J by 0 bases, with 4 bases of the junction left unmatched. The CDR3 DNA follows: TGTGCCAGCAGCCGGACTAGCGGGAGACGTAGCACAGATACGCAGTATTTT. This sequence encodes CASSRTSGRRSTDTQYF.

This clone was seen only a few times. The V and J genes are TRBV18 and TRBJ2-1; 7 nucleotides line up with TRBD1. CDR3 length: 14 residues. J gave up 5 bases and V 2 bases, and 3 bases lay outside the gene matches. The V gene's germline CDR1 is KGHSH and CDR2 LQKENI. The CDR3 is CASSPSGQNNEQFF. The CDR3 DNA reads TGTGCCAGCTCACCATCGGGACAGAACAATGAGCAGTTCTTC.

The chain recombines TRBV19 with TRBJ2-5; possible D gene TRBD1, 6 bases. Deletions cut 5 bases from V and 5 bases from J, with 15 bases between. Germline V gene lookup returns CDR1 LNHDA and CDR2 SQIVND (reference sequence). The CDR3 spans 14 residues. CDR3 DNA sequence: TGTGCCAGTAGTTTTCAGAACAGGGCTGAGACCCAGTACTTC. Translated, it gives CASSFQNRAETQYF.